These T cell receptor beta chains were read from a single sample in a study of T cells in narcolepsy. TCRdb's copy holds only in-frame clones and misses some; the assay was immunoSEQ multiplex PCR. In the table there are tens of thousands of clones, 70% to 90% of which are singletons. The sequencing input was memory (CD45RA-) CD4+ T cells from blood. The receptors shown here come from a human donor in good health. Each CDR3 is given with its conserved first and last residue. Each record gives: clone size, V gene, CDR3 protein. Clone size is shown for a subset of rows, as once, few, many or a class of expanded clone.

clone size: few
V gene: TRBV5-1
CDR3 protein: CASSLDGQGVGDTQYF

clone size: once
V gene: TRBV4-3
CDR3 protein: CASSQDATSRNTQYF

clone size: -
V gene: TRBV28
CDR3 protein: CASSPNPTSGVKETQYF

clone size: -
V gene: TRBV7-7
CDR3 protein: CASSLASSTGAWVETQYF

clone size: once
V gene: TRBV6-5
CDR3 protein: CASSRDRFTDTQYF

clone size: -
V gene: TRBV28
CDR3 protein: CASILQNTGELFF

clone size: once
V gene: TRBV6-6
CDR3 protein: CASSYPHSYEQYF

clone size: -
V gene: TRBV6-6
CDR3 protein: CASSYSRNGGEQYF

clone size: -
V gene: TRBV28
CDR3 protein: CASSLFLTGTRDEQFF

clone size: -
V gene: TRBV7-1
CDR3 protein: CASSSYWDEQFF

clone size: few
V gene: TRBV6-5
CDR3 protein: CASSQWDGYTF

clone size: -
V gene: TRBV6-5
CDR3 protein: CASRGQGWDEKLFF

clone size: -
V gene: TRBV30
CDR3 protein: CAWSVRGGGGAFF

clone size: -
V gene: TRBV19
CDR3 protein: CASSFAPRRDIQYF

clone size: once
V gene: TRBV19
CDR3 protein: CASSIPGALPEAFF

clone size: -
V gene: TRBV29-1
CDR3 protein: CSVIPAGSYEQYF

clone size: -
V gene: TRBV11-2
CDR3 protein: CASSLSLQTGVGAYEQYF

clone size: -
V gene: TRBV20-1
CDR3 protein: CSASDHEQFF

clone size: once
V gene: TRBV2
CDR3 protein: CASSEDSGELFF

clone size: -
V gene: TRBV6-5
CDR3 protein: CASSYSRTGGVSEQYF

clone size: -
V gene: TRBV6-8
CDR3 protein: CASKGDGDSYEQYF

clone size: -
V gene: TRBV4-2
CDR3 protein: CASSQAGLAGANEQFF

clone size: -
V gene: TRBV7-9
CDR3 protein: CASSLGGGYEQYF

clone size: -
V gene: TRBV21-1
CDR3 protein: CASSKGPGVSGARKQYF

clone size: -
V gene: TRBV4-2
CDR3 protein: CASSQDAGVGNTIYF

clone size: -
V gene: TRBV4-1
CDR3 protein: CASSPIGRGVGTDTQYF

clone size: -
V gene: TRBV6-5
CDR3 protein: CASRSTGSYNEQFF

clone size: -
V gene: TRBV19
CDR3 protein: CASASSDRVTSAVYGYTF

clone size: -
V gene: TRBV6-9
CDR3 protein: CASSYIENTEAFF

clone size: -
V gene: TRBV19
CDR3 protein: CASSPPGVRHEQFF

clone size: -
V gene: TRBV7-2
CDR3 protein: CASSLSGSPNSPLHF

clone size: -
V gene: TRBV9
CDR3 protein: CASSANKLQGGETQYF

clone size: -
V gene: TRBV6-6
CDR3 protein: CASSFDGNYGYTF

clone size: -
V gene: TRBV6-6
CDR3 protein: CASSHPDRNTEAFF

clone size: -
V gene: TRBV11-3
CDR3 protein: CASSLALAGGADTQYF

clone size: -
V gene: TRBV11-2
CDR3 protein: CASSLDGQYTGELFF

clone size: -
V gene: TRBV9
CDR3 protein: CASNLEQGVSGYTF

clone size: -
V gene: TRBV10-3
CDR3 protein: CAISPDWTGRYF

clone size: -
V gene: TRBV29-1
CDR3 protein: CSAATGGVTEAFF

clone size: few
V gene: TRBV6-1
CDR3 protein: CASLGQGSGSKQYF

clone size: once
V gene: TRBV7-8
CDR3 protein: CASSAQTGDNEAFF

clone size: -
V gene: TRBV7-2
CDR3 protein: CASSLSSNVLTF

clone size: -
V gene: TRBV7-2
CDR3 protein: CASLGDPSSYEQYF

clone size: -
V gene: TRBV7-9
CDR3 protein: CASSFGDRGEAFF

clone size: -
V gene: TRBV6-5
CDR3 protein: CASSYSGSSYEQYF

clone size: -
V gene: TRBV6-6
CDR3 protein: CASSFPGGAAYEQYF

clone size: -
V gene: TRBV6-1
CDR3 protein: CASSHKNGYTF

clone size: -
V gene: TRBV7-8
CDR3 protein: CASSGGGLANIQYF

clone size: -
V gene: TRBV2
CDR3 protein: CATKTANTEAFF

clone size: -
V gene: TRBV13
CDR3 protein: CASSFMGSEQYF

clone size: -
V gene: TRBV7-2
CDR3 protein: CASSFSPLGRRTGELFF

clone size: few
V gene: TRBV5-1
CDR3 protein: CASSHGTPGELFF

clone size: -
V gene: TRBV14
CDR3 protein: CASSQVRGAIYGYTF

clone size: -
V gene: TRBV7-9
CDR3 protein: CASSLESGEQYF